Presented here are 20 T cell receptor beta chains from one specimen sequenced in a study of cytomegalovirus exposure and HLA in healthy donors. Libraries were prepared by immunoSEQ multiplex PCR; TCRdb keeps only in-frame clonotypes and omits some of them. This table has about 340,000 clones, approximately 90% appearing once. The source material was PBMCs. The receptors originated from a young woman in good health and CMV-seronegative.

This clone was observed a few times. The V call is TRBV4-3, the J call TRBJ1-1; D is possibly TRBD1 (5 bases). Per the germline V gene, CDR1 is LGHNA and CDR2 is YSLEER. CDR3 length equals 13 residues. V lost 1 base to trimming and J lost 2 bases, with 5 bases between them. Here the CDR3 DNA reads TGCGCCAGCAGCCAAGGGACAAACACTGAAGCTTTCTTT. Its translation is CASSQGTNTEAFF.

A note on this clone: This same CDR3 is encoded by further DNA sequences in the sample. The J gene is TRBJ2-2, the V gene TRBV2; 7 positions match TRBD1. With V trimmed by 6 bases and J by 2 bases, 3 bases remained unmatched. There are 14 residues in the CDR3. The germline V gene encodes CDR1 SNHLY and CDR2 FYNNEI. The CDR3 nucleotides read TGTGCCAGCAGGGGGGACAGAAACACCGGGGAGCTGTTTTTT. Its protein is CASRGDRNTGELFF.

This chain links TRBV28 with TRBJ2-7; 7 bases line up with TRBD1. Germline V CDR1 and CDR2: MDHEN, SYDVKM. The CDR3 spans 15 residues. With 0 bases clipped from V and 3 bases from J, the junction kept 5 bases outside the gene matches. This chain's CDR3 is CASSLWQGEGYEQYF. CDR3 DNA sequence: TGTGCCAGCAGTTTATGGCAGGGGGAAGGCTACGAGCAGTACTTC.

CDR3 DNA: TGCGCCAGCAGCTCTGGACAGTATACCTACGAGCAGTACTTC. The encoded protein is CASSSGQYTYEQYF. This chain connects TRBV5-1 to TRBJ2-7, with D possibly TRBD1 on 6 matching bases. The CDR3 sequence is 14 residues long. V was trimmed by 3 bases and J by 2 bases, leaving 12 bases between them. CDR1 and CDR2 (germline): SGHRS, YFSETQ.

This chain links TRBV7-2 with TRBJ2-5; D not resolved. Germline CDR1 SGHTA, CDR2 FQGNSA. Trimming left V 2 bases short and J 5 bases short, with 9 bases between. The CDR3 has 13 amino acids. The CDR3 sequence is CASSLYPGETQYF. In nucleotides, the CDR3 is TGTGCCAGCAGCTTATACCCCGGGGAGACCCAGTACTTC.

The CDR3 loop reads CASSPRRQGSTDTQYF. CDR3 in DNA: TGTGCCAGCAGCCCTAGGCGGCAGGGAAGCACAGATACGCAGTATTTT. The chain uses TRBV7-2 and TRBJ2-3, with D perhaps TRBD1 (5 bases). Per germline, CDR1 SGHTA and CDR2 FQGNSA. Trimming cost V 5 bases and J 0 bases, with 15 bases left between them. CDR3 size: 16 residues.

The rearrangement uses TRBV27 and TRBJ2-4; D is perhaps TRBD2 (5 bases). This CDR3 is built from 18 residues. Germline-derived CDR1 and CDR2 are MNHEY and SMNVEV (reference sequence). Trimming stripped 0 bases from V and 9 bases from J, with 24 bases between. The CDR3 loop is CASSLSVEIDTRRAIQYF. The CDR3 coding sequence is TGTGCCAGCAGTTTATCGGTGGAAATCGACACACGGCGGGCCATTCAGTACTTC.

This chain links TRBV7-2 with TRBJ1-5; 8 nucleotides line up with TRBD1. The CDR3 is 15 residues long. CDR1 SGHTA and CDR2 FQGNSA come from the germline V gene. The V segment lost 5 bases and the J segment 3 bases; nucleotides outside the gene matches: 6. The CDR3 region has the DNA TGTGCCAGCAGCGTGGACAGGGCCCTCAATCAGCCCCAGCATTTT. Protein product: CASSVDRALNQPQHF.

The table lists this clone with a count of one. V gene TRBV7-9 combines with J gene TRBJ2-3; possible D gene TRBD1, 5 bases. The CDR3 extends over 15 amino acids. CDR1 and CDR2 (germline): SEHNR, FQNEAQ (reference sequence). Trimming removed 5 bases from V and 4 bases from J, with 16 bases in between. CDR3 nucleotide sequence: TGTGCCAGCAGCCAAAAGGACCTAGGGGCAGATACGCAGTATTTT. It translates to CASSQKDLGADTQYF.

The V call is TRBV2, the J call TRBJ1-1, with D possibly matching TRBD1 (5 bases). The CDR3 is 12 residues long. Trimming took off 8 bases at V and 11 bases at J, with 18 bases between the two ends. Germline CDR1 reads SNHLY; CDR2 reads FYNNEI. In DNA, the CDR3 is TGTGCCAGCCTCCCCTCGGGGGTTGAGGCTTTCTTT. This codes for CASLPSGVEAFF.

The rearrangement joins TRBV9 to TRBJ2-3; 13 bases map to TRBD2. After removal of 4 bases from V and 4 bases from J, the junction contained 3 bases not matched to a gene. CDR1 and CDR2 from the germline V gene are SGDLS and YYNGEE. The CDR3 spans 15 residues. CDR3 region: CASSKLAGGADTQYF. The CDR3 bases are TGTGCCAGCAGCAAACTAGCGGGAGGGGCAGATACGCAGTATTTT.

The chain links TRBV27 to TRBJ2-1; weak D call: TRBD2 (6 bases). Germline assignment: CDR1 MNHEY and CDR2 SMNVEV (reference sequence). V lost 0 bases and J 7 bases, leaving 7 bases between the germline ends. The length of the CDR3 is 13 residues. CDR3 in amino acids: CASSLSLANEQFF. In nucleotides, the CDR3 is TGTGCCAGCAGTTTATCCCTAGCGAATGAGCAGTTCTTC.

The J gene is TRBJ2-2, the V gene TRBV6-5; maybe TRBD2 (5 bases). The V end lost 2 bases, the J end lost 7 bases, and 11 bases lay between the germline ends. The length of the CDR3 is 14 residues. Looked up from germline, CDR1 is MNHEY and CDR2 is SVGAGI. The CDR3 DNA reads TGTGCCAGCAGTTACGCCCAGGCGGGCGGGGAGCTGTTTTTT. It is translated as CASSYAQAGGELFF.

This clone was counted a single time. V is TRBV18 and J is TRBJ1-2; TRBD1 might be the D (6 bases). V lost 6 bases to trimming and J lost 3 bases, with 11 bases between them. This CDR3 is built from 13 residues. Looked up from germline, CDR1 is KGHSH and CDR2 is LQKENI. CDR3 in DNA: TGTGCCAGCTCCCCCAGGGGATACTATGGCTACACCTTC. It translates to CASSPRGYYGYTF.

The chain couples TRBV2 to TRBJ2-5; D gene ambiguous. V was shortened by 6 bases and J by 4 bases, with 6 bases between the two germline ends. The CDR3 has 11 amino acids. Germline V gives CDR1 SNHLY, CDR2 FYNNEI. DNA for the CDR3: TGTGCCAGCAGCCTCGGAGAGACCCAGTACTTC. Encoded protein: CASSLGETQYF.

This chain links TRBV5-1 with TRBJ2-5; 7 bases align to TRBD2. J was trimmed by 4 bases and V by 7 bases; bases with no gene match: 7. The germline V gene has CDR1 SGHRS and CDR2 YFSETQ. This CDR3 is 13 amino acids long. DNA for the CDR3: TGCGCCAGCGGAGGGGAGGGAGGAGAGACCCAGTACTTC. It is translated as CASGGEGGETQYF.

Worth noting for this clone: A read error may explain this, as a much larger clone is one base away. This rearrangement joins TRBV13 to TRBJ2-7; the D is unclear. CDR1 is PRHDT, CDR2 FYEKMQ, per germline (reference sequence). The CDR3 spans 11 residues. This chain's CDR3 is CASSSSDEQYF. CDR3 coding DNA: TGTGCCAGCAGCTCCTCCGACGAGCAGTACTTC.

The chain uses TRBV27 and TRBJ2-7; tentative D call: TRBD2 (5 bases). This CDR3 region has 13 residues. Germline lookup yields CDR1 MNHEY and CDR2 SMNVEV (reference sequence). V shed 0 bases and J shed 7 bases, with 10 bases lying between them. The CDR3: CASSLSNTGEQYF. CDR3 nucleotides: TGTGCCAGCAGTTTATCTAATACGGGGGAGCAGTACTTC.

Only a few counts were recorded for this clone. The CDR3, as DNA: TGTGCCAGCAGCTTGGTGTCTAGAGCCGGGGAGCTGTTTTTT. Encoded protein: CASSLVSRAGELFF. This chain joins TRBV5-6 and TRBJ2-2; D not certain. CDR1 is SGHDT, CDR2 YYEEEE, per germline. The CDR3 consists of 14 residues. V lost 0 bases, J lost 6 bases, and 9 bases lay in between.

This sequence joins TRBV13 and TRBJ2-1, with D perhaps matching TRBD1 (5 bases). The length of the CDR3 is 15 residues. The ends were cut back, 3 bases at V and 6 bases at J, with 15 bases in the middle. From germline, CDR1 is PRHDT and CDR2 FYEKMQ (reference sequence). CDR3 in amino acids: CASSFRTRVGNEQFF. For the CDR3, the DNA is TGTGCCAGCAGCTTTCGTACCAGGGTCGGCAATGAGCAGTTCTTC.